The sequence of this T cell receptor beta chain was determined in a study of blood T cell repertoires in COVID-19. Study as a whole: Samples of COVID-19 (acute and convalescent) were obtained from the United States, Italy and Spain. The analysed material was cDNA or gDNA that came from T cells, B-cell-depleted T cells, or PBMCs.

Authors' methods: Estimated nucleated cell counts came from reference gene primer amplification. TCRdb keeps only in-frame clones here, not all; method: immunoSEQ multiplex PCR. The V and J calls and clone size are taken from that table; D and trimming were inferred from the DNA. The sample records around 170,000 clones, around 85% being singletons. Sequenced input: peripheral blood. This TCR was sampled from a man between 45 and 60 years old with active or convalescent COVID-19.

The CDR3 coding sequence is TGTGCCAGCAGCTTAGTTGGGAGTGGGTACAATGAGCAGTTCTTC. It codes for CASSLVGSGYNEQFF. The chain combines TRBV11-2 with TRBJ2-1; D is perhaps TRBD2 (5 bases). The ends were cut back, 1 base at V and 4 bases at J, with 11 bases in the middle. This CDR3 has 15 residues. Germline values: CDR1 SGHAT, CDR2 FQNNGV.